This is a list of T cell receptor beta chains from one sample in a study of blood T cell repertoires in COVID-19. Repertoires were generated with immunoSEQ multiplex PCR, while TCRdb's copy carries only in-frame clones and drops some. Counted here are around 110,000 clones, roughly 78% occurring once; the ten biggest clones make up 16%. The source material was peripheral blood. The receptors originated from a man between 60 and 75 years old with active or convalescent COVID-19. The CDR3 runs from the conserved cysteine through the conserved F or W. A D gene is named only where the DNA matches it firmly. Some rows have no size entry. The others give once, few or many, or a class for an expanded clone.

TRBV18	NA	TRBJ1-6	NA	TGTGCCAGCTCGAAGCTCGGCAGGGGAAGAAATTCACCCCTCCACTTT	CASSKLGRGRNSPLHF
TRBV6-2/TRBV6-3	NA	TRBJ2-7	NA	TGTGCCAGCAGTTACAACGGGGACGAGCAGTACTTC	CASSYNGDEQYF
TRBV5-6	TRBD1	TRBJ2-3	NA	TGTGCCAGCAGCTTGCGGACAGGGCTGGGAGATACGCAGTATTTT	CASSLRTGLGDTQYF
TRBV19	NA	TRBJ2-7	NA	TGTGCCAGTAGTATAGAGAAAGGGGGAATCTACGAGCAGTACTTC	CASSIEKGGIYEQYF
TRBV11-2	NA	TRBJ2-3	NA	TGTGCCAGCAGTTCGTCGGGACTCCACACAGATACGCAGTATTTT	CASSSSGLHTDTQYF
TRBV19	NA	TRBJ1-5	NA	TGTGCCTCCTCCGGGGTAGTCAATCAGCCCCAGCATTTT	CASSGVVNQPQHF
TRBV7-3	NA	TRBJ2-1	NA	TGTGCCAGCAGCGGCGGGGAGGCATACAATGAGCAGTTCTTC	CASSGGEAYNEQFF
TRBV7-2	NA	TRBJ1-4	few	TGTGCCAGCAGCTTAGGACAGACAACTAATGAAAAACTGTTTTTT	CASSLGQTTNEKLFF
TRBV4-1	TRBD1	TRBJ2-7	NA	TGCGCCAGCAGCCAAGGCACCGGGACAGGGGGATTGGGGGAGCAGTACTTC	CASSQGTGTGGLGEQYF
TRBV11-3	NA	TRBJ2-2	NA	TGTGCCAGCAGCAAAAAGGCAGGAGGGAACACCGGGGAGCTGTTTTTT	CASSKKAGGNTGELFF
TRBV11-1	NA	TRBJ2-5	NA	TGTGCCAGCAGACCGGGGGGCAGGGAGACCCAGTACTTC	CASRPGGRETQYF
TRBV29-1	NA	TRBJ1-5	few	TGCAGCGTTGAAAGGGCCAGGGCCACCTATAGCAATCAGCCCCAGCATTTT	CSVERARATYSNQPQHF